The clone carrying this TCR beta chain was recorded only once. Its cognate antigen is unknown. The data were produced by immunoSEQ multiplex PCR, yet TCRdb's version contains in-frame clones alone and is incomplete. The repertoire has about 120,000 clones, roughly 78% of them found once; the top ten carry 5.5%. This record belongs to a study of a mutant IDH1 vaccine in newly diagnosed glioma. Study background: Administration of eight vaccinations to patients took place in weeks 1, 3, 5, 7, 11, 15, 19, 23. There were approximately 62% males and 37.5% females among treated patients, whose mean age was approximately 38 years. Antecedent treatment encompassed radiotherapy, temozolomide, or their combination; the majority received both.

The V and J ends lost 4 bases and 6 bases respectively, with 12 bases between them. Germline V lookup: CDR1 SQVTM, CDR2 ANQGSEA. The CDR3 has 12 amino acids. Time point here: week 11, during vaccination. Topical imiquimod was applied with each vaccine dose, which held 300 ug of mutant IDH1 20-mer peptide. Each astrocytoma in the donors was new, WHO grade 3 or 4, IDH1-mutant and ATRX-lost. The receptor was isolated from a man between 35 and 55 years old with glioma. This chain connects TRBV29-1 to TRBJ1-2; no firm D call. This specimen was PBMCs, taken from a glioma patient whose treatment included an IDH1 peptide vaccine. CDR3: CSVGPDGDGYTF. In DNA form, the CDR3 reads TGCAGCGTTGGCCCGGACGGAGATGGCTACACCTTC.